Following are 13 T cell receptor beta chains from one sample sequenced in a study of T cells in Graves' hyperthyroidism and ophthalmopathy. The investigators amplified TCR beta CDR3 regions from RNA transcripts. The primer set for the first-round RT-PCR of the TCR CDR3 was HTBI. TCRdb re-called the multiplex PCR reads through MiXCR, storing one row per CDR3 protein. In the table there are more than 500,000 distinct CDR3 sequences, approximately 49% of which are singletons. Sequencing was performed on peripheral blood or thyroid tissue (not recorded which). The receptors were gathered from an adult woman with Graves' disease, either hyperthyroidism or ophthalmopathy (not recorded which).

This clonotype was detected many times. This chain links TRBV5-1 with TRBJ1-6; the D gene is possibly TRBD1 (5 bases). CDR1 and CDR2 (germline): SGHRS, YFSETQ. The CDR3 contains 15 residues. Trimming removed 0 bases at V and 6 bases at J, with 10 bases between. The CDR3 loop is CASSLEDSLNSPLHF. DNA for the CDR3: TGCGCCAGCAGCTTGGAAGACAGTCTTAATTCACCCCTCCACTTT.

This chain links TRBV12-3 or TRBV12-4 with TRBJ1-1; D gene ambiguous. This CDR3 is 13 amino acids long. The CDR3 sequence: CASDTGMNTEAFF. The CDR3 DNA follows: TGTGCTAGTGATACGGGAATGAACACTGAAGCTTTCTTT.

This clonotype was seen ten or more times. The chain carries TRBV9 and TRBJ2-5, with D perhaps given as TRBD1 or TRBD2 (7 bases each). V was cut by 3 bases and J by 3 bases, with 18 bases left in between. The CDR3 runs to 16 residues. Looked up from germline, CDR1 is SGDLS and CDR2 is YYNGEE. In DNA form, the CDR3 reads TGTGCCAGCAGCGCCAGGGGGGGGCAGTCAAAAGAGACCCAGTACTTC. It translates to CASSARGGQSKETQYF.

This chain connects TRBV29-1 to TRBJ1-2, with a possible D match to TRBD1 (6 bases). Trimming shortened V by 4 bases and J by 0 bases, and 15 bases separated the two germline ends. The germline V gene encodes CDR1 SQVTM and CDR2 ANQGSEA. The CDR3 is 15 amino acids. CDR3: CSVAPPTGTNYGYTF. The CDR3 DNA follows: TGCAGCGTTGCCCCGCCGACAGGAACTAACTATGGCTACACCTTC. Full variable domain (rest looked up from reference TRBV29-1 and TRBJ1-2): SAVISQKPSRDICQRGTSLTIQCQVDSQVTMMFWYRQQPGQSLTLIATANQGSEATYESGFVIDKFPISRPNLTFSTLTVSNMSPEDSSIYLCSVAPPTGTNYGYTFGSGTRLTVV.

This clonotype came up many times. V gene TRBV6-5 combines with J gene TRBJ1-6; D gene ambiguous. Trimming left V 2 bases short and J 7 bases short, with 9 bases between. The germline V gene has CDR1 MNHEY and CDR2 SVGAGI. This CDR3 has 14 amino acids. CDR3 DNA: TGTGCCAGCAGTTACCGTGAAGGAAATTCACCCCTCCACTTT. It encodes CASSYREGNSPLHF.

This clonotype has ten or more counts. This clone may be a read error of a much larger clone one base away. The gene calls are TRBV7-9 and TRBJ2-2; D not certain. Germline CDR1 is SEHNR and CDR2 is FQNEAQ (reference sequence). The CDR3 consists of 12 residues. V lost 1 base, J lost 6 bases, and 3 bases lay in between. In DNA, the CDR3 is TGTGCCAGCAGCTTAGAGGCCGGGGAGCTGTTTTTT. Protein: CASSLEAGELFF.

The rearrangement uses TRBV9 and TRBJ1-3; D is uncertain. The CDR3 consists of 16 residues. Germline V gives CDR1 SGDLS, CDR2 YYNGEE. Trimming cost V 0 bases and J 0 bases, with 10 bases left between them. In DNA form, the CDR3 reads TGTGCCAGCAGCGTAGCTGAGGGAGTCTCTGGAAACACCATATATTTT. This encodes CASSVAEGVSGNTIYF.

This clonotype was observed a few times. Germline is not matched at one junction end, which may reflect a read error. The chain employs TRBV11-2 and TRBJ1-1; D gene ambiguous. Germline V CDR1 and CDR2: SGHAT, FQNNGV. This CDR3 region has 14 residues. CDR3 in DNA: TGTGCCAGCAGCTTAGAGATCGCGATACGGACCAGCCGCTTT. Its translation is CASSLEIAIRTSRF.

The chain carries TRBV7-9 and TRBJ1-2; D gene unclear. V shed 5 bases and J shed 5 bases, with 9 bases lying between them. There are 12 residues in the CDR3. Germline V CDR1 and CDR2: SEHNR, FQNEAQ (reference sequence). DNA of the CDR3: TGTGCCAGCAGCACACAGCTTTATGGCTACACCTTC. Translation: CASSTQLYGYTF.

In this sample, this clonotype turned up a few times. The chain links TRBV7-2 to TRBJ2-5; D gene ambiguous. V gave up 5 bases and J gave up 5 bases, with 6 bases separating them. The CDR3 extends over 11 amino acids. Looked up from germline, CDR1 is SGHTA and CDR2 is FQGNSA. CDR3 residues: CASSNSETQYF. In DNA, the CDR3 is TGTGCCAGCAGCAATTCGGAGACCCAGTACTTC.

This chain connects TRBV20-1 to TRBJ2-5, with TRBD2 matching 10 bases. CDR1 and CDR2 from the germline V gene are DFQATT and SNEGSKA (reference sequence). V dropped 3 bases and J dropped 2; count of bases not matched to a gene: 9. The CDR3 is 16 residues long. This CDR3 reads CSARAPPSGGQETQYF. The CDR3 bases are TGCAGTGCTAGGGCCCCCCCTAGCGGGGGTCAAGAGACCCAGTACTTC.

This sequence joins TRBV29-1 and TRBJ2-7; TRBD1 is a possible D gene (6 bases). The germline gives CDR1 SQVTM, CDR2 ANQGSEA. Trimming left V 1 base short and J 2 bases short, with 9 bases between. This CDR3 has 13 residues. CDR3 nucleotide sequence: TGCAGCGTTGAAGGACAGGCGCCCTACGAGCAGTACTTC. It specifies CSVEGQAPYEQYF.

The sample holds many counts of this clonotype. V usage is TRBV2 and J usage is TRBJ2-2; 8 bases are a match to TRBD2. Germline loops: CDR1 SNHLY, CDR2 FYNNEI. Trimming at V came to 4 bases and at J to 0 bases, leaving 4 bases not matched to a gene. This CDR3 is built from 16 residues. The CDR3 DNA follows: TGTGCCAGCAGTGCCCGACTAGCGACGAACACCGGGGAGCTGTTTTTT. Translating it yields CASSARLATNTGELFF.